The sequence of this T cell receptor beta chain was determined in a study of T cell changes during pregnancy in multiple sclerosis. Here immunoSEQ multiplex PCR was the method, and the copy in TCRdb shows in-frame clones only, minus some. The table includes some 60,000 clones, approximately 90% detected once. Trimming removed 4 bases from V and 4 bases from J; junction bases left unmatched: 10. Per the germline V gene, CDR1 is SGHRS and CDR2 is YFSETQ. The CDR3 sequence is 15 residues long. The sample here was CD4+ T cells from peripheral blood mononuclear cells, taken in the first trimester of pregnancy. The chain combines TRBV5-1 with TRBJ1-2; TRBD1 matches at 7 bases. This receptor was taken from a female donor with multiple sclerosis, enrolled in a pregnancy study. The CDR3 DNA is TGCGCCAGCAGCGTAAACACAGGGGCAATCTATGGCTACACCTTC. Protein sequence: CASSVNTGAIYGYTF.